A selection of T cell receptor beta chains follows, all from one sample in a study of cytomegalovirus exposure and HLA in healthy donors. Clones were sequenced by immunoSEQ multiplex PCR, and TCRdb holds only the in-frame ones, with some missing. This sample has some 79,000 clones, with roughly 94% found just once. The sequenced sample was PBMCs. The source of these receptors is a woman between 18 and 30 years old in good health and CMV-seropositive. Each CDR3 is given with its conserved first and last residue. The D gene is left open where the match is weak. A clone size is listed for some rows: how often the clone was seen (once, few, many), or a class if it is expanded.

cdr3_aa: CASSPGTGNQNQPQHF; cdr3_nt: TGTGCCAGCAGCCCGGGGACAGGGAACCAAAATCAGCCCCAGCATTTT; clone_size: .; v_call: TRBV5-8; d_call: TRBD1; j_call: TRBJ1-5
cdr3_aa: CASSQGQGAGNEQFF; cdr3_nt: TGCGCCAGCAGCCAGGGACAGGGGGCTGGGAATGAGCAGTTCTTC; clone_size: .; v_call: TRBV5-1; d_call: TRBD1; j_call: TRBJ2-1
cdr3_aa: CATSTDGRGHYEQYF; cdr3_nt: TGTGCCACCAGCACGGACGGCAGGGGCCACTACGAGCAGTACTTC; clone_size: few; v_call: TRBV15; d_call: .; j_call: TRBJ2-7
cdr3_aa: CASSPWSEPQHF; cdr3_nt: TGTGCCAGCTCACCTTGGAGCGAGCCCCAGCATTTT; clone_size: .; v_call: TRBV18; d_call: .; j_call: TRBJ1-5
cdr3_aa: CASSEVGGNTEAFF; cdr3_nt: TGTGCCAGCAGTGAAGTCGGGGGGAACACTGAAGCTTTCTTT; clone_size: .; v_call: TRBV6-1; d_call: .; j_call: TRBJ1-1
cdr3_aa: CASSLVTSGGRIAKNIQYF; cdr3_nt: TGTGCCAGCAGCTTAGTCACTAGCGGGGGGAGGATCGCCAAAAACATTCAGTACTTC; clone_size: .; v_call: TRBV11-2; d_call: TRBD2; j_call: TRBJ2-4
cdr3_aa: CASSSRPGQGKETQYF; cdr3_nt: TGTGCCAGCAGTTCCCGACCCGGACAGGGGAAAGAGACCCAGTACTTC; clone_size: .; v_call: TRBV27; d_call: TRBD1; j_call: TRBJ2-5
cdr3_aa: CASSPGPGQGIGYTF; cdr3_nt: TGTGCCAGCTCACCTGGCCCGGGACAGGGAATTGGCTACACCTTC; clone_size: .; v_call: TRBV18; d_call: TRBD1; j_call: TRBJ1-2
cdr3_aa: CASGRTGFDNSPLHF; cdr3_nt: TGTGCCAGCGGACGGACAGGTTTTGATAATTCACCCCTCCACTTT; clone_size: .; v_call: TRBV6-1; d_call: TRBD1; j_call: TRBJ1-6
cdr3_aa: CASSSSGLAVEQFF; cdr3_nt: TGTGCCAGCAGTAGCTCGGGACTAGCGGTAGAGCAGTTCTTC; clone_size: .; v_call: TRBV27; d_call: TRBD2; j_call: TRBJ2-1
cdr3_aa: CASSDSGGNTIYF; cdr3_nt: TGTGCCAGCAGTGACTCGGGTGGAAACACCATATATTTT; clone_size: .; v_call: TRBV6-1; d_call: .; j_call: TRBJ1-3
cdr3_aa: CASRPAADYGYTF; cdr3_nt: TGTGCCAGCAGACCCGCCGCAGACTATGGCTACACCTTC; clone_size: .; v_call: TRBV5-4; d_call: .; j_call: TRBJ1-2
cdr3_aa: CASGGYNYGYTF; cdr3_nt: TGTGCCAGTGGAGGGTATAACTATGGCTACACCTTC; clone_size: .; v_call: TRBV19; d_call: .; j_call: TRBJ1-2
cdr3_aa: CASTHPGGSSGYTF; cdr3_nt: TGTGCCAGCACGCACCCGGGGGGATCCTCTGGCTACACCTTC; clone_size: .; v_call: TRBV6-5; d_call: .; j_call: TRBJ1-2